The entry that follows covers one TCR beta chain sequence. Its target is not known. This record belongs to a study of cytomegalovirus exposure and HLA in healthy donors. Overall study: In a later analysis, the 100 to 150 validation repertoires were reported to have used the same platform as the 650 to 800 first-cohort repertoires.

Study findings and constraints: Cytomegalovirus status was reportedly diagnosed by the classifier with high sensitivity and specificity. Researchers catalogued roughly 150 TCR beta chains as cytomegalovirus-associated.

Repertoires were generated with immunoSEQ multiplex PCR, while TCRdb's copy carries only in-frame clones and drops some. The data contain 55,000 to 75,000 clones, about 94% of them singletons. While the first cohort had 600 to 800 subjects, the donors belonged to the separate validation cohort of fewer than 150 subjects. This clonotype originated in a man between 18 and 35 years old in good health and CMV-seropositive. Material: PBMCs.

CDR3 nucleotide sequence: TGTGCCAGCTCTCCTTACTACGGGACTGGGGACACTGAAGCTTTCTTT. Amino acid sequence: CASSPYYGTGDTEAFF. This chain connects TRBV18 to TRBJ1-1, with a weak D call TRBD1 (5 bases). This CDR3 comprises 16 residues. Between the trimmed V and J ends, which lost 6 bases and 3 bases, there was a span of 20 bases. Germline assignment: CDR1 KGHSH and CDR2 LQKENI.